This TCR beta chain was found in a study of shared clonotypes between healthy human individuals. Using immunoSEQ multiplex PCR, the repertoire was profiled, and TCRdb retains in-frame clones only, with some absent. The sample records some 630,000 clones, roughly 70% being singletons. Germline V gene sequence: CDR1 MDHEN, CDR2 SYDVKM. V was cut by 3 bases and J by 7 bases, with 6 bases left in between. This CDR3 spans 11 amino acids. This clone was detected a few times. The TCR originated in a woman younger than 45 in good health. The sequenced material came from memory CD4+ T cells sorted from blood. The sample's subset: CD45RA-negative fraction. The genes are TRBV28 and TRBJ1-2; D uncertain. The CDR3 sequence is CASSLEAGYTF. The CDR3 region has the DNA TGTGCCAGCAGTTTGGAAGCTGGCTACACCTTC.